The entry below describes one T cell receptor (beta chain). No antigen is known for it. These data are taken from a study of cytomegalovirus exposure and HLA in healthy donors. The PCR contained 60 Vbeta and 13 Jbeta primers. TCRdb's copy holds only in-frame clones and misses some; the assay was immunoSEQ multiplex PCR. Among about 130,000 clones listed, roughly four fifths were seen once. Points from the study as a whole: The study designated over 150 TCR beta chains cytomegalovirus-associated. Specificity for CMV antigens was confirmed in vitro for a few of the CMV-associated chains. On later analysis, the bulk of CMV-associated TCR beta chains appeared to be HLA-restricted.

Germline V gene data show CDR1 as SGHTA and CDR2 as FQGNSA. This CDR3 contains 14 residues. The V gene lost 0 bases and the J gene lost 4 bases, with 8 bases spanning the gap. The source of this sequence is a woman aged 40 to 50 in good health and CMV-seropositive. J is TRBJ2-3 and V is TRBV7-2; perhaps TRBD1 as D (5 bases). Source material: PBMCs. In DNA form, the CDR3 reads TGTGCCAGCAGCTTAGCGGGGCTCGCAGATACGCAGTATTTT. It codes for CASSLAGLADTQYF.